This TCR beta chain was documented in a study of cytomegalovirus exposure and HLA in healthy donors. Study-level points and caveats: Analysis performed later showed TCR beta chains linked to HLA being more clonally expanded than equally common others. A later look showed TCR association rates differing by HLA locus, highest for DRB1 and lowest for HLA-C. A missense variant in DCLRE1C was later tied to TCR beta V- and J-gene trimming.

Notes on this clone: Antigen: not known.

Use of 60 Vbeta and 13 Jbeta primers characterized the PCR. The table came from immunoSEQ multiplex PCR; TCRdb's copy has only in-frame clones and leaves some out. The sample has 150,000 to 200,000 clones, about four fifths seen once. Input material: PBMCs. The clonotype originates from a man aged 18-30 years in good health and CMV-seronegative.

The DNA of the CDR3 is TGTGCCAGCAGAACTAGCACAGATACGCAGTATTTT. Its translation is CASRTSTDTQYF. The chain is built from TRBV5-4 and TRBJ2-3; no clear D. Germline values: CDR1 SGHNT, CDR2 YYREEE (reference sequence). The CDR3 spans 12 residues. Trimming removed 5 bases at V and 0 bases at J, with 4 bases between.